The clone carrying this T cell receptor (beta chain) came up once. V shed 5 bases and J shed 4 bases, with 17 bases lying between them. The germline gives CDR1 LNHDA, CDR2 SQIVND (reference sequence). The CDR3 has 15 residues. PCR employed 60 Vbeta and 13 Jbeta primers. Sequencing was performed with immunoSEQ multiplex PCR; in TCRdb, only in-frame clones are kept and a portion is missing. This table has roughly 90,000 clones, about nine tenths appearing once. The source of the sample is a study of cytomegalovirus exposure and HLA in healthy donors. This TCR was recovered from a man aged 18 to 30 in good health and CMV-seronegative. The sample consisted of PBMCs. This chain connects TRBV19 to TRBJ2-5; D might be TRBD2 (7 bases). The CDR3 protein is CASSAARGGGETQYF. DNA of the CDR3: TGTGCCAGTAGTGCGGCCAGGGGCGGGGGAGAGACCCAGTACTTC.